This T cell receptor beta chain was identified during a study of technical replicates of blood from a few donors. Produced via immunoSEQ multiplex PCR; TCRdb's table is partial and in-frame only. Of 95,000 or so clones in the sample, 85% to 95% were seen once. Sequencing was carried out using T cells isolated from PBMCs. This receptor was obtained from a human donor in good health.

The CDR3 spells CASSPSGTSGSFANTGELFF. As DNA, the CDR3 is TGTGCCAGCAGCCCATCCGGGACTAGCGGGAGTTTCGCGAACACCGGGGAGCTGTTTTTT. The rearrangement joins TRBV11-3 to TRBJ2-2, with 14 bases identical to TRBD2. Germline values: CDR1 SGHNT, CDR2 YENEEA. The CDR3 runs 20 residues. Unmatched junction bases numbered 11, after V lost 5 bases and J lost 0 bases.